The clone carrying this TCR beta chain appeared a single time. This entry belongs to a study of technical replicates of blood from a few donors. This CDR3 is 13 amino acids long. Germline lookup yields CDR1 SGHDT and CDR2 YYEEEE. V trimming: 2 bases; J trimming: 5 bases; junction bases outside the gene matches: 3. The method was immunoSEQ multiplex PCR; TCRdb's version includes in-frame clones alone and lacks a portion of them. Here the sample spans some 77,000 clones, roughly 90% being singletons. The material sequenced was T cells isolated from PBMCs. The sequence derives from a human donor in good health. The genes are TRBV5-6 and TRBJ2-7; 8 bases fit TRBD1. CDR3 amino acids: CASSFGQGDEQYF. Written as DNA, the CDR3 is TGTGCCAGCAGCTTTGGACAGGGCGACGAGCAGTACTTC.